In this sample, the clone carrying this T cell receptor beta chain turned up many times. Its antigen is not identified. The read stops 3 residues short of the end of the CDR3; the missing end is completed from the germline J gene. The sample originates from a study of T cell clonality in common variable immunodeficiency. Study observations and caveats: Compared with healthy controls, CVID subjects showed increased TCRbeta clonality, mostly in about a third.

The V end was cut by 2 bases, the J end by 7 bases, with 9 bases between. The V gene's germline CDR1 is MNHEY and CDR2 SVGEGT. CDR3 length: 14 residues. Produced via immunoSEQ multiplex PCR; TCRdb's table is partial and in-frame only. The specimen has 30,000 to 40,000 clones, none found just once. The source is a person between 18 and 70 years old in good health. The sample was peripheral blood mononuclear cells. The rearrangement joins TRBV6-2 or TRBV6-3 to TRBJ1-6, with TRBD1 as a possible D gene (6 bases). The CDR3 DNA, read in part, is TGTGCCAGCAGTTACACAGGGAAGAATTCACCC. Translation gives CASSYTGKNSP. The full CDR3 protein reads CASSYTGKNSPLHF.